A single sample gave rise to the 23 T cell receptor beta chains below, sequenced in a study of T cell clones after liver transplantation. Repertoires were generated with immunoSEQ multiplex PCR, while TCRdb's copy carries only in-frame clones and drops some. The profile covers tens of thousands of clones, with 70% to 75% appearing a single time and about a tenth taken by the ten largest. The input for sequencing was CD4+ T cells from blood, taken at the 22-month timepoint. The receptors here all came from a human patient who received a liver transplant. The T cells may partly be graft donor cells.

V gene TRBV28 combines with J gene TRBJ2-7; possibly TRBD1 for D (6 bases). This CDR3 has 11 amino acids. Germline V gene sequence: CDR1 MDHEN, CDR2 SYDVKM. The V end lost 10 bases, the J end lost 4 bases, and 11 bases lay between the germline ends. The CDR3 DNA follows: TGTGCCACAGGGGTCTTATACGAGCAGTACTTC. It yields the protein CATGVLYEQYF.

In this sample, this clone turned up once. The chain uses TRBV19 and TRBJ2-7; 10 bases are a match to TRBD1. This CDR3 is 14 amino acids long. Germline-derived CDR1 and CDR2 are LNHDA and SQIVND (reference sequence). V was clipped by 9 bases and J by 5 bases; unmatched bases: 10. The CDR3 DNA is TGTGCCAGCAACCAGCCGGGACAGGGGAACGAGCAGTACTTC. Protein product: CASNQPGQGNEQYF.

V gene TRBV21-1 combines with J gene TRBJ1-2; TRBD1 is the table's D call and was not checked against the DNA. TRBV21-1 is annotated as a pseudogene. The CDR3 extends over 12 amino acids. The CDR3 DNA is TGTGCCAGCAGCGGGCAGGGCTTCGGCTACACCTTC. This encodes CASSGQGFGYTF.

The chain joins TRBV5-1 to TRBJ2-5, with 8 bases aligning to TRBD1. Germline V lookup: CDR1 SGHRS, CDR2 YFSETQ. With V trimmed by 0 bases and J by 4 bases, 8 bases remained unmatched. The CDR3 extends over 16 amino acids. CDR3 coding DNA: TGCGCCAGCAGCTTGGGACAGGGGATTTTGGGAGAGACCCAGTACTTC. The encoded protein is CASSLGQGILGETQYF.

V and J are TRBV7-6 and TRBJ1-5; D is unclear. The V end was cut by 1 base, the J end by 3 bases, with 13 bases between. The CDR3 runs 16 residues. Per the germline V gene, CDR1 is SGHVS and CDR2 is FNYEAQ. The CDR3 sequence: CASSLGTSVYNQPQHF. CDR3 nucleotides: TGTGCCAGCAGCTTAGGGACTAGCGTGTACAATCAGCCCCAGCATTTT. The whole variable domain, remainder taken from reference TRBV7-6 and TRBJ1-5, is GAGVSQSPRYKVTKRGQDVALRCDPISGHVSLYWYRQALGQGPEFLTYFNYEAQQDKSGLPNDRFSAERPEGSISTLTIQRTEQRDSAMYRCASSLGTSVYNQPQHFGDGTRLSIL.

V is TRBV2 and J is TRBJ1-5; D possibly corresponds to TRBD1 (5 bases). Trimming removed 5 bases from V and 4 bases from J, with 12 bases in between. The germline V gene encodes CDR1 SNHLY and CDR2 FYNNEI. The CDR3 runs to 14 residues. The CDR3 DNA follows: TGTGCCAGCAGTAGGACATACCTAAATCAGCCCCAGCATTTT. Its protein is CASSRTYLNQPQHF.

This chain connects TRBV19 to TRBJ2-7; the D gene is possibly TRBD1 (5 bases). Germline loops: CDR1 LNHDA, CDR2 SQIVND (reference sequence). The CDR3 is 14 amino acids. Trimming took 8 bases from V and 2 from J, leaving 16 bases between them. CDR3 protein: CASLNRFLAYEQYF. As DNA, the CDR3 is TGTGCCAGTCTTAACAGGTTTTTAGCCTACGAGCAGTACTTC.

V is TRBV7-2 and J is TRBJ1-2; D not certain. The CDR3 sequence is 15 residues long. Germline CDR1 SGHTA, CDR2 FQGNSA. Trimming took 2 bases from V and 5 from J, leaving 15 bases between them. As DNA, the CDR3 is TGTGCCAGCAGCTTAATGGCAGGTCCCGAATATGGCTACACCTTC. Translated: CASSLMAGPEYGYTF.

This chain uses TRBV7-9 with TRBJ2-5; 7 positions match TRBD1. Unmatched junction bases numbered 4, after V lost 4 bases and J lost 2 bases. Germline loops: CDR1 SEHNR, CDR2 FQNEAQ (reference sequence). This CDR3 is 14 amino acids long. CDR3 sequence: CASSSGQAQETQYF. The CDR3 nucleotides read TGTGCCAGCAGCTCAGGACAGGCTCAAGAGACCCAGTACTTC.

This clone was detected a few times. V is TRBV11-2 and J is TRBJ2-5, with D unresolved. This CDR3 comprises 12 residues. CDR1 and CDR2 (germline): SGHAT, FQNNGV. Trimming left V 0 bases short and J 6 bases short, with 5 bases between. The CDR3 sequence: CASSLDGKTQYF. In DNA, the CDR3 is TGTGCCAGCAGCTTAGATGGAAAGACCCAGTACTTC.

The chain uses TRBV6-1 and TRBJ1-2; D possibly corresponds to TRBD1 (5 bases). The CDR3 has 15 amino acids. Trimming removed 4 bases at V and 4 bases at J, with 16 bases between. Per germline, CDR1 MNHNS and CDR2 SASEGT. The CDR3 is CASSGVGAPGYGYTF. In DNA, the CDR3 is TGTGCCAGCAGTGGAGTCGGGGCGCCAGGCTATGGCTACACCTTC.

In DNA form, the CDR3 reads TGTGCCAGCAGTGAAAGGGCTGGGGGCCGAACTGAAGCTTTCTTT. Translated: CASSERAGGRTEAFF. V and J are TRBV6-1 and TRBJ1-1; D possibly corresponds to TRBD1 (6 bases). Germline loops: CDR1 MNHNS, CDR2 SASEGT. The V end lost 2 bases, the J end lost 5 bases, and 15 bases lay between the germline ends. CDR3 length equals 15 residues.

The chain carries TRBV5-5 and TRBJ2-1; no reliable D call. CDR1 is SGHKS, CDR2 YYEKEE, per germline (reference sequence). The CDR3 is made up of 14 amino acids. Trimming shortened V by 7 bases and J by 0 bases, and 11 bases separated the two germline ends. This CDR3 is CASGNSLSYNEQFF. The CDR3 DNA reads as TGTGCCAGCGGCAACAGCCTCTCCTACAATGAGCAGTTCTTC.

The chain has TRBV28 and TRBJ2-1, with 14 bases identical to TRBD2. In germline, CDR1 is MDHEN, CDR2 SYDVKM. There are 19 residues in the CDR3. The junction had 12 bases not matched to a gene; V was cut back by 3 bases and J by 5 bases. The CDR3 bases are TGTGCCAGCAGTTTTAGGGGACTAGCGGGGGTCCTATCGCACAATGAGCAGTTCTTC. Protein product: CASSFRGLAGVLSHNEQFF.

A few counts support this clone. The chain employs TRBV2 and TRBJ1-5; D not resolved. The V gene's germline CDR1 is SNHLY and CDR2 FYNNEI. Trimming stripped 6 bases from V and 0 bases from J, with 9 bases between. The CDR3 consists of 14 residues. The chain's CDR3 is CASRLTVSNQPQHF. CDR3 DNA sequence: TGTGCCAGCAGATTGACGGTTAGCAATCAGCCCCAGCATTTT.

This clone was seen more than once but under ten times. The genes are TRBV29-1 and TRBJ1-5, with TRBD1 as a possible D gene (5 bases). Germline lookup yields CDR1 SQVTM and CDR2 ANQGSEA. CDR3 length: 12 amino acids. With 4 bases removed from V and 4 bases from J, the gap between germline ends came to 8 bases. CDR3 sequence reads: CSVGKGNQPQHF. CDR3 DNA sequence: TGCAGCGTTGGTAAGGGGAATCAGCCCCAGCATTTT.

In this sample, this clone turned up a few times. The chain combines TRBV2 with TRBJ2-2, with TRBD1 matching 8 bases. The CDR3 runs to 14 residues. V dropped 6 bases and J dropped 3; count of bases not matched to a gene: 3. Germline loops: CDR1 SNHLY, CDR2 FYNNEI. The CDR3 here is CASRATGDTGELFF. For the CDR3, the DNA is TGTGCCAGCAGGGCGACAGGGGACACCGGGGAGCTGTTTTTT.

V and J are TRBV11-3 and TRBJ2-2; D is undetermined. This CDR3 region has 14 residues. V was pared by 1 base and J by 4 bases, with 7 bases between. Germline CDR1 reads SGHNT; CDR2 reads YENEEA. CDR3 protein: CASSLGRSTGELFF. In DNA, the CDR3 is TGTGCCAGCAGCTTAGGGCGGAGCACCGGGGAGCTGTTTTTT.

This clone showed up many times. Other DNA variants within this sample encode the same CDR3. CDR3 protein: CASSSAGGYNEQFF. CDR3 nucleotide sequence: TGTGCCAGCAGCTCGGCAGGCGGATACAATGAGCAGTTCTTC. The V gene is TRBV11-3, the J gene TRBJ2-1, with D hard to call. This CDR3 spans 14 amino acids. Germline values: CDR1 SGHNT, CDR2 YENEEA. The V end was cut by 4 bases, the J end by 4 bases, with 11 bases between.

The genes are TRBV28 and TRBJ1-1; D may be TRBD1 (5 bases). V was shortened by 1 base and J by 1 base, with 10 bases between the two germline ends. The CDR3 totals 15 residues. The germline V gene encodes CDR1 MDHEN and CDR2 SYDVKM. CDR3 residues: CASSLLGGSNTEAFF. The CDR3, as DNA: TGTGCCAGCAGTTTATTGGGGGGTTCGAACACTGAAGCTTTCTTT. The full variable domain, in which reference TRBV28 and TRBJ1-1 provide the parts outside the CDR3, is DVKVTQSSRYLVKRTGEKVFLECVQDMDHENMFWYRQDPGLGLRLIYFSYDVKMKEKGDIPEGYSVSREKKERFSLILESASTNQTSMYLCASSLLGGSNTEAFFGQGTRLTVV.

The chain employs TRBV7-2 and TRBJ1-1, with D possibly matching TRBD1 (6 bases). V lost 5 bases to trimming and J lost 6 bases, with 16 bases between them. From germline, CDR1 is SGHTA and CDR2 FQGNSA. The CDR3 has 14 residues. DNA of the CDR3: TGTGCCAGCAGCCTAGTAGGGGGGACTGCTGAAGCTTTCTTT. Its translation is CASSLVGGTAEAFF.

The gene calls are TRBV9 and TRBJ2-3, with D unresolved. The CDR3 totals 15 residues. Trimming stripped 0 bases from V and 4 bases from J, with 12 bases between. Germline V gene sequence: CDR1 SGDLS, CDR2 YYNGEE. CDR3 sequence reads: CASSVGDPRADTQYF. The CDR3, as DNA: TGTGCCAGCAGCGTAGGCGATCCACGGGCAGATACGCAGTATTTT.

The rearrangement uses TRBV28 and TRBJ2-7; D unresolved. This CDR3 is 11 amino acids long. CDR1 is MDHEN and CDR2 is SYDVKM in the germline V gene. Trimming stripped 8 bases from V and 4 bases from J, with 9 bases between. The CDR3 region has the DNA TGTGCCAGCCTGGCTGGGTACGAGCAGTACTTC. It encodes CASLAGYEQYF.